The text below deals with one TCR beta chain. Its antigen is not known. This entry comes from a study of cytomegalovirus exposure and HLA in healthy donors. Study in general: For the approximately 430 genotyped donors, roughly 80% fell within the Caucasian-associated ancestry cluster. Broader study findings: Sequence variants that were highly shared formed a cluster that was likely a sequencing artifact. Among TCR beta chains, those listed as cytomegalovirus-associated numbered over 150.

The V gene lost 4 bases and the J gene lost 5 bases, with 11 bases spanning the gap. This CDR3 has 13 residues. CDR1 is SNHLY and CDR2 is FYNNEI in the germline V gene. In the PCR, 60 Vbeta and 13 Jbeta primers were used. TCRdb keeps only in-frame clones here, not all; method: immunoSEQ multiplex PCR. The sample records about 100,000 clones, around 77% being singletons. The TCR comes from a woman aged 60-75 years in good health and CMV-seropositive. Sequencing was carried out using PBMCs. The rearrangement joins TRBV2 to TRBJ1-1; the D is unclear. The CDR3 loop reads CASSAYDKTEAFF. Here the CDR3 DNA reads TGTGCCAGCAGTGCCTACGACAAAACTGAAGCTTTCTTT.